Each of the 13 T cell receptor beta chains below was sequenced from the same sample in a study of blood T cell repertoires in COVID-19. Some clones are missing from TCRdb's copy, which holds only in-frame ones; the method was immunoSEQ multiplex PCR. The sample holds 200,000 or so clones, around 89% seen once. Sequencing input: PBMCs or T cells enriched from blood (not recorded which). These receptors originate from a woman between 25 and 40 years old who had recovered from COVID-19.

V usage is TRBV6-2 or TRBV6-3 and J usage is TRBJ1-2; D is unresolved. The germline gives CDR1 MNHEY, CDR2 SVGEGT. V was cut by 2 bases and J by 8 bases, with 12 bases left in between. The CDR3 covers 13 residues. CDR3 nucleotides: TGTGCCAGCAGTTACGGCCGGGAGAAGGGCTACACCTTC. Translated, it gives CASSYGREKGYTF.

This chain uses TRBV7-9 with TRBJ1-2; the D is unclear. The CDR3 runs 12 residues. The V end lost 5 bases, the J end lost 2 bases, and 6 bases lay between the germline ends. Germline assignment: CDR1 SEHNR and CDR2 FQNEAQ (reference sequence). The CDR3 DNA is TGTGCCAGCAGCCGAGTAAACTATGGCTACACCTTC. It is translated as CASSRVNYGYTF.

The rearrangement joins TRBV15 to TRBJ1-2; 7 nucleotides align to TRBD1. The CDR3 is 14 amino acids. CDR1 is LNHNV, CDR2 YYDKDF, per germline (reference sequence). Trimming took 1 base from V and 8 from J; bases not matched to a gene: 7. The CDR3 here is CATSRASLGGGYTF. The CDR3 nucleotides read TGTGCCACCAGCAGAGCTTCGTTAGGGGGCGGCTACACCTTC.

V gene TRBV11-2 combines with J gene TRBJ2-5; 12 positions match TRBD2. CDR1 SGHAT and CDR2 FQNNGV come from the germline V gene. Trimming at V came to 5 bases and at J to 4 bases, leaving 5 bases not matched to a gene. The CDR3 has 15 residues. The CDR3 coding sequence is TGTGCCAGCAGCCCTCTAGCGGGGGGGCGAGAGACCCAGTACTTC. Its protein is CASSPLAGGRETQYF.

With regard to this clone: Germline is not matched at one junction end, which may reflect a read error. The V gene is TRBV6-6, the J gene TRBJ2-1; 8 bases align to TRBD2. Looked up from germline, CDR1 is MNHNY and CDR2 is SVGAGI (reference sequence). The CDR3 spans 12 residues. The CDR3, as DNA: TGTGCCAGCAGTTACGATCGGGGGGGCCTCATCTTC. Translation gives CASSYDRGGLIF.

V gene TRBV19 combines with J gene TRBJ1-6; D might be TRBD1 (6 bases). Germline-derived CDR1 and CDR2 are LNHDA and SQIVND (reference sequence). V was trimmed by 3 bases and J by 6 bases, leaving 9 bases between them. This CDR3 is built from 14 residues. The CDR3 loop is CASSIGQTNSPLHF. Here the CDR3 DNA reads TGTGCCAGTAGTATTGGACAGACTAATTCACCCCTCCACTTT.

This clone was observed a single time. The V and J genes are TRBV7-3 and TRBJ1-5; a possible D gene is TRBD1 (5 bases). The V and J ends lost 4 bases and 7 bases respectively, with 11 bases between them. The CDR3 is 13 amino acids. Looked up from germline, CDR1 is SGHTA and CDR2 is FQGTGA. The CDR3 loop reads CASSWDFGQPQHF. The CDR3 DNA is TGTGCCAGCAGCTGGGACTTTGGACAGCCCCAGCATTTT.

A word on this clone: The same CDR3 is also encoded by other DNA sequences in this sample. V gene TRBV27 combines with J gene TRBJ1-4; D is possibly TRBD1 (5 bases). The V end was cut by 3 bases, the J end by 8 bases, with 10 bases between. Germline CDR1 and CDR2: MNHEY and SMNVEV (reference sequence). The length of the CDR3 is 13 residues. CDR3 in DNA: TGTGCCAGCAGTTTTTCAGGGTTCGAAAAACTGTTTTTT. Encoded protein: CASSFSGFEKLFF.

The table lists this clone with a count of one. The chain recombines TRBV7-9 with TRBJ1-2; D ambiguous. The germline V and J ends were trimmed by 1 base and 4 bases, with 13 bases remaining between them. CDR1 is SEHNR and CDR2 is FQNEAQ in the germline V gene (reference sequence). This CDR3 region has 15 residues. In nucleotides, the CDR3 is TGTGCCAGCAGCTTAGGGCGGAATCAATTCTATGGCTACACCTTC. It specifies CASSLGRNQFYGYTF.

J is TRBJ2-7 and V is TRBV4-3; 8 bases agree with TRBD2. V shed 0 bases and J 2 bases; nucleotides not matched to a gene: 3. The CDR3 spans 15 residues. Germline V gene sequence: CDR1 LGHNA, CDR2 YSLEER. The CDR3 DNA reads TGCGCCAGCAGCCAAGATGATAGCGGGGCCTACGAGCAGTACTTC. It codes for CASSQDDSGAYEQYF.

This rearrangement joins TRBV6-5 to TRBJ1-2; possibly TRBD1 for D (6 bases). The CDR3 runs to 13 residues. Trimming took off 8 bases at V and 8 bases at J, with 18 bases between the two ends. Germline V CDR1 and CDR2: MNHEY, SVGAGI. CDR3 in amino acids: CASQSAQGGGYTF. CDR3 DNA: TGTGCCAGCCAAAGCGCACAGGGCGGGGGCTACACCTTC.

V usage is TRBV29-1 and J usage is TRBJ2-5; 10 bases are a match to TRBD1. The J segment lost 7 bases and the V segment lost 7 bases, leaving 6 bases of the junction unmatched. Per the germline V gene, CDR1 is SQVTM and CDR2 is ANQGSEA. The CDR3 length is 12 residues. CDR3 protein: CSAAGTGVTQYF. The CDR3 DNA reads as TGCAGCGCTGCGGGGACAGGGGTGACCCAGTACTTC.

The chain joins TRBV3-1 (or the pseudogene TRBV3-2) to TRBJ1-5; maybe TRBD1 (6 bases). The germline CDR1 and CDR2 sequences are LGHDT and YNNKEL (reference sequence). Trimming removed 4 bases at V and 7 bases at J, with 20 bases between. This CDR3 comprises 16 residues. The chain's CDR3 is CASSRGGRGLFQPQHF. The CDR3 DNA sequence: TGTGCCAGCAGCCGTGGGGGAAGGGGGTTGTTCCAGCCCCAGCATTTT.